Included here is one TCR beta chain sequence, with context. Its antigen remains unknown. This specimen comes from a study of monozygotic twins with inflammatory bowel disease. Study-wide findings and caveats: Telling different T cell subtypes apart from each other was not possible. IBD patients carried less diverse TCRbeta repertoires (inverse Simpson) than healthy co-twins. Twins with IBD had fewer clonotypes in common with others than healthy twins, particularly during disease activity.

Researchers used template switching to add UMIs featuring a 6-nucleotide sample barcode. TCRdb derives one entry per CDR3 protein from the 5' RACE reads, leaving out DNA. The sample table sets out just over 300,000 distinct CDR3 sequences. Germline assignment: CDR1 LGHDT and CDR2 YNNKEL (reference sequence). This CDR3 contains 15 residues. The sample consisted of blood. This TCR was recovered from a human donor with ulcerative colitis or Crohn's disease, or a healthy co-twin of an affected twin (not recorded which). V gene TRBV3-1 combines with J gene TRBJ2-1; the D gene TCRdb calls, TRBD2, cannot be checked with no DNA. CDR3 residues: CASTTRTSSHNEQFF.